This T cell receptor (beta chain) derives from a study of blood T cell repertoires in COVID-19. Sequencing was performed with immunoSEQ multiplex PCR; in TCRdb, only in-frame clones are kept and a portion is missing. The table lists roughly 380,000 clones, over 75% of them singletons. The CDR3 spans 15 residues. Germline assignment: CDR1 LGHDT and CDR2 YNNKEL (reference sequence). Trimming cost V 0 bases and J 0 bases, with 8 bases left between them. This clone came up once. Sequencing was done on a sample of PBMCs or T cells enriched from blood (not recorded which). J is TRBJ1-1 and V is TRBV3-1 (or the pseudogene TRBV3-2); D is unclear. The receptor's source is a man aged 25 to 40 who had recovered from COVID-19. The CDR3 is CASSQDEGLNTEAFF. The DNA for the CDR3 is TGTGCCAGCAGCCAAGATGAGGGCTTGAACACTGAAGCTTTCTTT.